The sequence of this TCR beta chain was determined in a study of post-analysis software for immune sequencing data. Overall study context: Relapsing-remitting, secondary progressive and progressive-relapsing courses of multiple sclerosis were included.

Turning to this clonotype: The antigen is unknown.

Overall study findings and caveats: Controls had significantly higher normalized Chao1 diversity than multiple sclerosis patients. Five TRBV segments, including TRBV5-6, TRBV5-1 and TRBV20-1, were more frequent in patients than controls.

Every TCR beta cDNA library bore unique molecular identifiers. TCRdb re-called the PCR reads through MiXCR, storing one row per CDR3 protein. The sample contains a few hundred thousand distinct CDR3 sequences, about 40% of which appear only once. CDR3 length: 12 residues. V lost 6 bases and J 6 bases, leaving 11 bases between the germline ends. In germline, CDR1 is LGHDT, CDR2 YNNKEL (reference sequence). The source material was blood. This chain links TRBV3-1 with TRBJ1-1; D perhaps matches TRBD1 (5 bases). This receptor was taken from a girl aged 5 to 17 with multiple sclerosis. As DNA, the CDR3 is TGTGCCAGCAGTAGGGCAGGGCCTGAAGCTTTCTTT. Translated, it gives CASSRAGPEAFF.